A selection of T cell receptor beta chains follows, all from one sample in a study of T-cell reconstitution after alpha-beta-depleted transplantation in children. MiXCR, applied by TCRdb to the PCR reads, yields one record per CDR3 protein. The sample includes around 250,000 distinct CDR3 sequences, under 30% seen only once; the top ten take about 2.6%. This specimen consisted of PBMCs, obtained before TCRalphabeta/CD19-depleted stem cell transplant. Source of these receptors: a girl aged 2 to 10 with Fanconi anemia, due to receive a stem cell transplant. CDR3s include the opening cysteine and the closing phenylalanine or tryptophan. D genes are given only for firm matches. Size tells how often a clone was seen (once, few, many) or the class of an expanded clone, and some rows leave it out.

d_gene | j_gene | abundance | v_gene | CDR3aa | CDR3nt
TRBD1 | TRBJ2-5 | NA | TRBV29-1 | CSGQGAETQYF | TGCAGCGGACAGGGGGCTGAGACCCAGTACTTC
NA | TRBJ2-7 | many | TRBV7-3 | CASSLRVRQESYEQYF | TGTGCCAGCAGCTTAAGAGTGAGACAGGAGTCTTACGAGCAGTACTTC
TRBD2 | TRBJ2-7 | many | TRBV7-9 | CASSSPTSGKPYEQYF | TGTGCCAGCAGCTCACCGACTAGCGGAAAACCCTACGAGCAGTACTTC
NA | TRBJ2-7 | NA | TRBV14 | CASSQDYPLNEQYF | TGTGCCAGCAGCCAGGACTATCCCCTAAACGAGCAGTACTTC
NA | TRBJ2-7 | few | TRBV29-1 | CSVRPDSSYEQYF | TGCAGCGTGCGTCCGGACAGTTCCTACGAGCAGTACTTC
TRBD2 | TRBJ2-7 | NA | TRBV20-1 | CSATQLGLAYEQYF | TGCAGTGCTACCCAATTGGGACTAGCCTACGAGCAGTACTTC
TRBD2 | TRBJ2-3 | NA | TRBV20-1 | CSARSGLATDTQYF | TGCAGTGCTAGGTCAGGACTAGCGACAGATACGCAGTATTTT
NA | TRBJ1-2 | NA | TRBV12-3/TRBV12-4 | CASSPTISDSYYGYTF | TGTGCCAGCAGTCCTACCATATCGGACAGCTACTATGGCTACACCTTC
NA | TRBJ2-1 | many | TRBV9 | CASSPYDRPSYNEQFF | TGTGCCAGCAGCCCCTACGACAGACCCTCCTACAATGAGCAGTTCTTC
NA | TRBJ2-3 | many | TRBV20-1 | CSARDPGDTQYF | TGCAGTGCTAGAGATCCCGGAGATACGCAGTATTTT
TRBD1 | TRBJ2-1 | NA | TRBV7-6 | CASSLEWGQRYNEQFF | TGTGCCAGCAGCTTAGAGTGGGGACAGAGATACAATGAGCAGTTCTTC
NA | TRBJ2-3 | few | TRBV10-3 | CAISEDSTDTQYF | TGTGCCATCAGTGAGGACTCCACAGATACGCAGTATTTT
TRBD1 | TRBJ1-5 | NA | TRBV18 | CASSPGGGGNQPQHF | TGTGCCAGCTCACCAGGAGGGGGCGGCAATCAGCCCCAGCATTTT
TRBD1 | TRBJ2-7 | NA | TRBV7-8 | CASSLWTGAYEQYF | TGTGCCAGCAGCTTGTGGACAGGGGCCTACGAGCAGTACTTC
NA | TRBJ1-1 | NA | TRBV5-1 | CASSSNPGLTEAFF | TGCGCCAGCAGCTCTAATCCAGGGCTGACTGAAGCTTTCTTT
TRBD2 | TRBJ2-2 | many | TRBV12-3/TRBV12-4 | CASTLFGAGRGELFF | TGTGCCAGCACCCTCTTCGGAGCGGGGCGCGGGGAGCTGTTTTTT
TRBD1 | TRBJ2-7 | many | TRBV27 | CASSLVGQGISPYEQYF | TGTGCCAGCAGTTTAGTGGGACAGGGCATCTCTCCCTACGAGCAGTACTTC
NA | TRBJ2-7 | many | TRBV12-5 | CASGLDSSYEQYF | TGTGCTAGTGGTTTGGACAGCTCCTACGAGCAGTACTTC
NA | TRBJ2-5 | NA | TRBV5-1 | CASSLKGNQETQYF | TGCGCCAGCAGCTTGAAGGGAAACCAAGAGACCCAGTACTTC